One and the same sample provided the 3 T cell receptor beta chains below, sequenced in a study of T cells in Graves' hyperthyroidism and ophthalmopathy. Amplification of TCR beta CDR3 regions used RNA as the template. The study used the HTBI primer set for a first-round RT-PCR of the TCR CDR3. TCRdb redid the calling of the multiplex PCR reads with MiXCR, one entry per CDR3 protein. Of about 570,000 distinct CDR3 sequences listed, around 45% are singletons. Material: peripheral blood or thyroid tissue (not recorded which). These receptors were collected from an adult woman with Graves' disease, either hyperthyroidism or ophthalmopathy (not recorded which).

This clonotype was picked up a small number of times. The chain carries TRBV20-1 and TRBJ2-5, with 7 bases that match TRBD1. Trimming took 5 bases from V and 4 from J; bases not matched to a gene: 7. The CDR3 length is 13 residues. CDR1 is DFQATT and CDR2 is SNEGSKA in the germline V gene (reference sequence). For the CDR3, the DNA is TGCAGTGCTGGGAAGACAGGGACAGAGACCCAGTACTTC. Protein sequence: CSAGKTGTETQYF.

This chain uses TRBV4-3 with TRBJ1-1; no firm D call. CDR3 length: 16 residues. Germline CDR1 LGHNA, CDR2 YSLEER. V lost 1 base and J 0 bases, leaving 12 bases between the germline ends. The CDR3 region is CASSQVTGLMNTEAFF. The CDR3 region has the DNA TGCGCCAGCAGCCAAGTTACGGGGTTGATGAACACTGAAGCTTTCTTT.

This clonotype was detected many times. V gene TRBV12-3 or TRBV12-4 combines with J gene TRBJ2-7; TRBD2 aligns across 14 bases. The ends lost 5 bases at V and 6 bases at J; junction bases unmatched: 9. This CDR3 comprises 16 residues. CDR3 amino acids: CASSPYGTSGSVEQYF. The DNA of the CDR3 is TGTGCCAGCAGTCCTTACGGGACTAGCGGGAGTGTCGAGCAGTACTTC.